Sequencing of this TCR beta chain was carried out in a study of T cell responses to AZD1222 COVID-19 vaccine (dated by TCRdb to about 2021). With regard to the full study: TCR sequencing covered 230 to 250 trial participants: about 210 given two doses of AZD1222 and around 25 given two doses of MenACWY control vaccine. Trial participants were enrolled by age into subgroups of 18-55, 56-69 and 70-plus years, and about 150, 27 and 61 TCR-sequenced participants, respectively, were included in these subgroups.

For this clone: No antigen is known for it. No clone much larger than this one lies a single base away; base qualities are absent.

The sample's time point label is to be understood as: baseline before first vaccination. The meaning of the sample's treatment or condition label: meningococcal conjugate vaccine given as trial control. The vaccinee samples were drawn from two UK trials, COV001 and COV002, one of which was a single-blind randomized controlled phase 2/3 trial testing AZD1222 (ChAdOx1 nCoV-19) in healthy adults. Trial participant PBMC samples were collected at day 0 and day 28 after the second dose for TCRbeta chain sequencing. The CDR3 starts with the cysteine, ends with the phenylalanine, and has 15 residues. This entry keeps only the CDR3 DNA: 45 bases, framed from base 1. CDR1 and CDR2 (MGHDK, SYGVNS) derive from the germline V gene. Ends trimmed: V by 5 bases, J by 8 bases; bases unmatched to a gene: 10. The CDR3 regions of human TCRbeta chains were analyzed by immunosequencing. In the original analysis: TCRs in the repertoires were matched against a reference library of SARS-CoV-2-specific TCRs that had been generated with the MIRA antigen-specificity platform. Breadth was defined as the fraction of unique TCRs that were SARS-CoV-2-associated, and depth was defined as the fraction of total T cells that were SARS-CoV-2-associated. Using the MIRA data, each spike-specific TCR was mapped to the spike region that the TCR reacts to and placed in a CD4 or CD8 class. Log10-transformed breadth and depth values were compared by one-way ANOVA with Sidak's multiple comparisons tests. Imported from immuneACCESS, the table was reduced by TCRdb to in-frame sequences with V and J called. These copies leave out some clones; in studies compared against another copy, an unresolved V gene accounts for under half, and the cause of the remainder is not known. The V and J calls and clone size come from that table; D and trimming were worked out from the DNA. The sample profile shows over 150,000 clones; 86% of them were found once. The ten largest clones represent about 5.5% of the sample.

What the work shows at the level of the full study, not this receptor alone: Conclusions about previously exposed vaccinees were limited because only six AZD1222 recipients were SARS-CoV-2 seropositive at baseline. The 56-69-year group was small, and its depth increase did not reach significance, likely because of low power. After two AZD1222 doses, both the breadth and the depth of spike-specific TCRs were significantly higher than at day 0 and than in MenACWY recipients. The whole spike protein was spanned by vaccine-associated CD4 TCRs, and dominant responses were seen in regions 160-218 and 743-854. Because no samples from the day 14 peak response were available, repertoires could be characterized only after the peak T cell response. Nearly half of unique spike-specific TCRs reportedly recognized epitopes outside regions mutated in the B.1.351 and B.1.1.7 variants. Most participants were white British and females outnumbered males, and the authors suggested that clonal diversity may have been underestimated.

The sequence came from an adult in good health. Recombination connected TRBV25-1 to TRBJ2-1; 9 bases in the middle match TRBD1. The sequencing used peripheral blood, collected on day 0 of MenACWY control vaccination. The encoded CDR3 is CASSLNRGLGHEQFF. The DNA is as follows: TGTGCCAGCAGTCTTAACAGGGGGCTGGGACATGAGCAGTTCTTC.